This T cell receptor (beta chain) was profiled in a study of blood T cell repertoires in COVID-19. As for the study in general: Both acute and convalescent COVID-19 samples were obtained from the United States, Italy and Spain. Sample material is recorded as cDNA or gDNA derived from T cells, B-cell-depleted T cells, or PBMCs.

V lost 0 bases and J lost 9; bases outside the gene matches: 4. CDR1 is SGHRS and CDR2 is YFSETQ in the germline V gene. The CDR3 runs to 15 residues. Patients at the Seattle site were enrolled during active infection and followed longitudinally. Original processing methods: Reference gene primer amplification gave nucleated cell count estimates. Repertoires were generated with immunoSEQ multiplex PCR, while TCRdb's copy carries only in-frame clones and drops some. V, J and clone size reflect that table, while D and trimming were determined from the DNA. The sample shows more than 150,000 clones, around 84% of them seen only once.

The J gene is TRBJ2-1, the V gene TRBV5-1; 12 nucleotides line up with TRBD2. Specimen: peripheral blood. The clonotype was recovered from a man in his sixties with COVID-19, enrolled during active disease. The CDR3 loop is CASSLGLAGAVEQFF. CDR3 DNA sequence: TGCGCCAGCAGCTTGGGACTAGCGGGGGCCGTTGAGCAGTTCTTC.